This TCR beta chain was sequenced in a study of T-cell memory formation after mild COVID-19. Study conclusions and caveats: There was no confirmation that second-wave clones peaking on day 37 were SARS-CoV-2 specific.

As regards this clonotype: The antigen remains undetermined.

Trimming pared 5 bases from V and 4 bases from J, leaving 21 bases between. The CDR3 contains 16 residues. Germline V CDR1 and CDR2: SGHVS, FQNEAQ. cDNA libraries for TCR alpha and TCR beta, carrying sample barcodes and UMIs, came from 5'RACE with constant-segment primers. Each CDR3 protein gets one entry after TCRdb re-called the 5' RACE reads with MiXCR. The data hold hundreds of thousands of distinct CDR3 sequences, with 16% observed a single time. The origin of this receptor is a man between 18 and 29 years old who had mild COVID-19 (a few samples of this study predate the infection). Cell type and time point are not known. Specimen: PBMCs or a T cell subset sorted from them (not recorded which). The chain combines TRBV7-8 with TRBJ2-7; D possibly corresponds to TRBD1 (6 bases). CDR3 sequence (DNA): TGTGCCAGCAGCCCGCCCCGGGCAGGGGCTAATTACGAGCAGTACTTC. It is translated as CASSPPRAGANYEQYF.